The present TCR beta chain was sequenced within a study of beta chain features in type 1 diabetes. Across the whole study: Examination covered around 110 million sorted cells spanning all samples. Study observations and caveats: Significant though moderate, a shortening of TCRB CDR3s appeared in all four CD4+ subsets of Type 1 diabetes patients. More deletions and fewer insertions at VDJ junctions were found in patients with type 1 diabetes.

Comment on this clone: What it binds is unknown.

This CDR3 is 12 amino acids long. Between the trimmed V and J ends, which lost 7 bases and 8 bases, there was a span of 14 bases. Looked up from germline, CDR1 is MDHEN and CDR2 is SYDVKM. The investigators reverse transcribed all of the isolated RNA, so they sequenced expressed TCRB transcripts. Profiled with immunoSEQ multiplex PCR; TCRdb holds only in-frame clones, not every one. The sample lists about 700,000 clones, around an eighth occurring once. J is TRBJ1-2 and V is TRBV28; D gene ambiguous. Sequencing used naive CD4+ T cells from blood. This TCR came from a man aged 18 to 29 with type 1 diabetes. In DNA, the CDR3 is TGTGCCAGCATTGGAGCGTCCGACGGCTACACCTTC. It is translated as CASIGASDGYTF.